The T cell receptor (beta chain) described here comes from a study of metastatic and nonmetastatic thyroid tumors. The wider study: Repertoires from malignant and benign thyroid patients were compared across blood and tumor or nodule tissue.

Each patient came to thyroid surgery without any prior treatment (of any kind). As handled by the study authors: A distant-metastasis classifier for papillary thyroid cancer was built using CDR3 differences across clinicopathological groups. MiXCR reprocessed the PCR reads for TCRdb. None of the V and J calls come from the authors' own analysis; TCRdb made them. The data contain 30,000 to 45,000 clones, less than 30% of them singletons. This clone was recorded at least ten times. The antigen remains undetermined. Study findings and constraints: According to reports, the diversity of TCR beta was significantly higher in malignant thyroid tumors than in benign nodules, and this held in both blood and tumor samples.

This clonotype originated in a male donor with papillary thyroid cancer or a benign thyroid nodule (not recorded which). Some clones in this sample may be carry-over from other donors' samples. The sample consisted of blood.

The CDR3 DNA is TGTGCCAGTGTTGACAGGCATAATCAGCCCCAGCATTTT. Translation: CASVDRHNQPQHF. This chain uses TRBV19 with TRBJ1-5; a possible D gene is TRBD1 (6 bases). V lost 8 bases and J 4 bases, leaving 12 bases between the germline ends. CDR1 is LNHDA, CDR2 SQIVND, per germline (reference sequence). This CDR3 spans 13 amino acids.